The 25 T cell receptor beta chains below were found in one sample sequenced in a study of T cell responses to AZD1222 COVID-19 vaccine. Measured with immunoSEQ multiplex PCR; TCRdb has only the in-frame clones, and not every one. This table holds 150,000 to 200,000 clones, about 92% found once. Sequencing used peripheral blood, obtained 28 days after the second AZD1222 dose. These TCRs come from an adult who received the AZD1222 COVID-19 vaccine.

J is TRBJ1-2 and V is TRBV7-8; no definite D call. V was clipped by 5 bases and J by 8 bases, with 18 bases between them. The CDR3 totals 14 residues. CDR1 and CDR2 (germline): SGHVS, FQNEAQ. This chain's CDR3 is CASSAAAAARGYTF. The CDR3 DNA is TGTGCCAGCAGCGCTGCGGCGGCTGCCCGGGGCTACACCTTC.

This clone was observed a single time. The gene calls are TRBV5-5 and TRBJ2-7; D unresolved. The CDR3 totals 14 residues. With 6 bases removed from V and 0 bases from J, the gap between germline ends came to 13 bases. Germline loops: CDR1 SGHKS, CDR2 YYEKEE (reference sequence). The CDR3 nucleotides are TGTGCCAGCATCGCCTTGTTGGGCTCCTACGAGCAGTACTTC. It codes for CASIALLGSYEQYF.

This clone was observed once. This CDR3 reads CASSYPPIVLQFF. DNA of the CDR3: TGTGCCAGCAGTTACCCCCCGATAGTCCTCCAGTTCTTC. The chain employs TRBV6-5 and TRBJ2-1; D is uncertain. Trimming took off 2 bases at V and 13 bases at J, with 15 bases between the two ends. Looked up from germline, CDR1 is MNHEY and CDR2 is SVGAGI. This CDR3 is 13 amino acids long.

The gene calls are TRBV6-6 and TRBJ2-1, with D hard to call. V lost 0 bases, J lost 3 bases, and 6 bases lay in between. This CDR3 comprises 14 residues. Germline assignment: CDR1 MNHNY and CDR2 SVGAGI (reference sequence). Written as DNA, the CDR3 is TGTGCCAGCAGTTACTCGCAAGTCTACAATGAGCAGTTCTTC. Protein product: CASSYSQVYNEQFF.

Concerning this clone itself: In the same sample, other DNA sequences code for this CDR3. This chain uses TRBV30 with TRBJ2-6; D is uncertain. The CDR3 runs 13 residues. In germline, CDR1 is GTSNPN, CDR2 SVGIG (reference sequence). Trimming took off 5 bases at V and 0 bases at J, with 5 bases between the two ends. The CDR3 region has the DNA TGTGCCTGGTCCTTCTCTGGGGCCAACGTCCTGACTTTC. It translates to CAWSFSGANVLTF.

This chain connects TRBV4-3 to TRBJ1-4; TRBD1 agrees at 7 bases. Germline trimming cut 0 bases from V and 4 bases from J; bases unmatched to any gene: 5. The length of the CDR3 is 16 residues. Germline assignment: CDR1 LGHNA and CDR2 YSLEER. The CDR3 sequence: CASSQDPGQLNEKLFF. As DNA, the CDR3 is TGCGCCAGCAGCCAAGACCCGGGACAGCTTAATGAAAAACTGTTTTTT.

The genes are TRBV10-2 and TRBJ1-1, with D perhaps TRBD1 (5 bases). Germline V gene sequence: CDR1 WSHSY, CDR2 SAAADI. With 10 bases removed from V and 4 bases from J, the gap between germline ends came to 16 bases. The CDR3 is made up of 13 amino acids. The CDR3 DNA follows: TGCGCCACCGGGGCTAACGGATTCACTGAAGCTTTCTTT. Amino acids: CATGANGFTEAFF.

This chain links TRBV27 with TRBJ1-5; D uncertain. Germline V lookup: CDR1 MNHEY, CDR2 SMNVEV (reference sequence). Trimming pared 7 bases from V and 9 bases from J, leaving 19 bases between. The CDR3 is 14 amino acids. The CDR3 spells CASTEGAGIGPQHF. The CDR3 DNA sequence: TGTGCCAGCACCGAAGGTGCAGGCATCGGGCCCCAGCATTTT.

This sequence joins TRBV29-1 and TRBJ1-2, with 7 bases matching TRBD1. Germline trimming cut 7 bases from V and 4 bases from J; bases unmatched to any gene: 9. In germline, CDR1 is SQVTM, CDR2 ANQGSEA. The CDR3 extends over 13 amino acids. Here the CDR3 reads CSAQWDRSYGYTF. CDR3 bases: TGCAGCGCCCAGTGGGACAGAAGCTATGGCTACACCTTC.

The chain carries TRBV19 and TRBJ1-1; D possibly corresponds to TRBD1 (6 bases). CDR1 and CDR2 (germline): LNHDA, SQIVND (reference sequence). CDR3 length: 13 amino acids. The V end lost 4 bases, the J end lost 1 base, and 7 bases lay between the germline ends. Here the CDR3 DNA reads TGTGCCAGTAGTAGGGGACAGAACACTGAAGCTTTCTTT. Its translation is CASSRGQNTEAFF.

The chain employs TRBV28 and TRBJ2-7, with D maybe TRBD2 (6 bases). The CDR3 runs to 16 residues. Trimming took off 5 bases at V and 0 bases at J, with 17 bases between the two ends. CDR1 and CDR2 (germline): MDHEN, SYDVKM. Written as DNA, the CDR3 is TGTGCCAGCAGTACCCCCATACGGGGGAGCTCCTACGAGCAGTACTTC. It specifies CASSTPIRGSSYEQYF.

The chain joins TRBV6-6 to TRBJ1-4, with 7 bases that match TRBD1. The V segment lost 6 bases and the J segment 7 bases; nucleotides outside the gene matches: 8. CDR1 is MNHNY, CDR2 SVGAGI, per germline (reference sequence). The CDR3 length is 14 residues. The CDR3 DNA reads TGTGCCAGCAGCCTCCCAGGGGGGGCTGAAAAACTGTTTTTT. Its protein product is CASSLPGGAEKLFF.

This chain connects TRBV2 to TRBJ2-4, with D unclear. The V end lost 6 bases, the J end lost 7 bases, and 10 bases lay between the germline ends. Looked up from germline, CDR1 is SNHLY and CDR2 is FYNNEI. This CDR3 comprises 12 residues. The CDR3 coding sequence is TGTGCCAGCAGCCTCGGAAGGAACATTCAGTACTTC. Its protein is CASSLGRNIQYF.

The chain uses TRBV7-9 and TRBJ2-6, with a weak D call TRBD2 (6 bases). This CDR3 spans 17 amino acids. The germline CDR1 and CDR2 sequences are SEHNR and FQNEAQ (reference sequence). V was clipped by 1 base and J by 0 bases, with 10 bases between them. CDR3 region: CASSLGLVLSGANVLTF. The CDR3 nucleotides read TGTGCCAGCAGCTTAGGACTAGTCCTCTCTGGGGCCAACGTCCTGACTTTC.

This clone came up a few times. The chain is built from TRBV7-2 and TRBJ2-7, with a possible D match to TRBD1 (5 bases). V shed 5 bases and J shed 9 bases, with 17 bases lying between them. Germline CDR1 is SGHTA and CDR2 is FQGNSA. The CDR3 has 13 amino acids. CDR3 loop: CASSTGLLDRQYF. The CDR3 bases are TGTGCCAGCAGCACCGGGCTCCTCGACAGGCAGTACTTC.

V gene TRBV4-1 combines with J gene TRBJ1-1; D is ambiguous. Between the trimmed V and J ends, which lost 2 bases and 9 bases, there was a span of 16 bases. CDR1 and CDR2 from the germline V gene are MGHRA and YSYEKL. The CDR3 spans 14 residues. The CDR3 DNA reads TGCGCCAGCAGCCAACCTGGTGGCCTGCCTCAAGCTTTCTTT. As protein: CASSQPGGLPQAFF.

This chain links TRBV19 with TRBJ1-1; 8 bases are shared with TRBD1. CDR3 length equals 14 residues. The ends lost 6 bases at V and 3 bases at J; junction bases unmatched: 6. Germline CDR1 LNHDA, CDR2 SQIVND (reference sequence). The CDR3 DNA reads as TGTGCCAGTAGGTTTCCGACAGGGGACACTGAAGCTTTCTTT. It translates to CASRFPTGDTEAFF.

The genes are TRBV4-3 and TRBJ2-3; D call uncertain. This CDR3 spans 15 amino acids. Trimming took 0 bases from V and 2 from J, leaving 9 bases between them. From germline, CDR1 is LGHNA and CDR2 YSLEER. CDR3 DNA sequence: TGCGCCAGCAGCCAAGATCTTAGTCACACAGATACGCAGTATTTT. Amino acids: CASSQDLSHTDTQYF.

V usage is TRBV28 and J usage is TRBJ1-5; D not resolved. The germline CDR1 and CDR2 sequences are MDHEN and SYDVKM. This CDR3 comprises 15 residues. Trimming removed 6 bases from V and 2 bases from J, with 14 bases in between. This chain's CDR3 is CASSPHSQGNQPQHF. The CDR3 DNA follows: TGTGCCAGCAGCCCACACTCCCAGGGCAATCAGCCCCAGCATTTT.

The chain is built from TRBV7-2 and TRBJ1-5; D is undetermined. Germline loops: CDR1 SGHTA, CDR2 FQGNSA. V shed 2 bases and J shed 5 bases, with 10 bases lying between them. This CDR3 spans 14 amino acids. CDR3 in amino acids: CASSLTRDYQPQHF. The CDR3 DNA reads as TGTGCCAGCAGCTTAACGAGGGATTATCAGCCCCAGCATTTT.

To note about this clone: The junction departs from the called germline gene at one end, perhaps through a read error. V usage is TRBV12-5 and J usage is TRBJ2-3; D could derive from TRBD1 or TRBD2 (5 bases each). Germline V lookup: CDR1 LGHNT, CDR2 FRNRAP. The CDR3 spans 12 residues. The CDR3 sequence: CASGWTGTPTDF. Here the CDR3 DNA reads TGTGCTAGTGGTTGGACCGGGACCCCAACGGATTTT. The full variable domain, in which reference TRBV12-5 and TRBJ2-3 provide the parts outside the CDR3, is DARVTQTPRHKVTEMGQEVTMRCQPILGHNTVFWYRQTMMQGLELLAYFRNRAPLDDSGMPKDRFSAEMPDATLATLKIQPSEPRDSAVYFCASGWTGTPTDFGPGTRLTVL.

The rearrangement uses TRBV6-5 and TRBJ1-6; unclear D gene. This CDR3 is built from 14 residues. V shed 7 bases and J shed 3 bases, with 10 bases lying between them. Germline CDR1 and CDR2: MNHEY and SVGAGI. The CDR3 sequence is CASTDGVYNSPLHF. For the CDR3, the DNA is TGTGCCAGCACCGACGGGGTCTATAATTCACCCCTCCACTTT.

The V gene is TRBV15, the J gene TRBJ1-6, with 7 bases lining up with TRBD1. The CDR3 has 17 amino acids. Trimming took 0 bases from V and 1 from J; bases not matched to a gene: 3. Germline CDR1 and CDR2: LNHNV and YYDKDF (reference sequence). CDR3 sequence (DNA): TGTGCCACCAGCAGAGAAAGGACAGGATCCTATAATTCACCCCTCCACTTT. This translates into CATSRERTGSYNSPLHF.

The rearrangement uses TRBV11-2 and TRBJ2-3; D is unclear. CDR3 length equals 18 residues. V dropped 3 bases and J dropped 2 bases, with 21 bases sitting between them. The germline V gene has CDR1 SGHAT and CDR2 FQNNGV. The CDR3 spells CASSFPRGPTPTTDTQYF. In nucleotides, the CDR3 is TGTGCCAGCAGCTTCCCGCGTGGTCCCACCCCCACCACAGATACGCAGTATTTT.

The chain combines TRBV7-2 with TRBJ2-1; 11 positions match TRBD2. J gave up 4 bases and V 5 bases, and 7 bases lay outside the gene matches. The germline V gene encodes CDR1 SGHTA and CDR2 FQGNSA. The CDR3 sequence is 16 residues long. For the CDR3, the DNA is TGTGCCAGCAGCGCCACCGGGACTAGCGGTTACAATGAGCAGTTCTTC. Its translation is CASSATGTSGYNEQFF.